These 25 T cell receptor beta chains were sequenced from one sample in a study of blood T cell repertoires in COVID-19. TCRdb keeps only in-frame clones here, not all; method: immunoSEQ multiplex PCR. In the table there are 50,000 to 60,000 clones, roughly nine tenths of which are singletons. Input material: peripheral blood. The receptors derive from a woman at least 80 years old with acute or convalescent COVID-19.

The chain combines TRBV30 with TRBJ1-4, with TRBD1 identical over 8 bases. The CDR3 length is 15 residues. Germline V lookup: CDR1 GTSNPN, CDR2 SVGIG (reference sequence). V shed 0 bases, J shed 8 bases, and the junction held 8 bases outside the gene matches. The CDR3 region is CAWSVTGQGAEKLFF. CDR3 DNA: TGTGCCTGGAGTGTAACAGGCCAGGGGGCGGAAAAACTGTTTTTT.

The gene calls are TRBV7-2 and TRBJ2-1, with 7 bases identical to TRBD2. This CDR3 comprises 12 residues. Germline V gives CDR1 SGHTA, CDR2 FQGNSA. The J segment lost 8 bases and the V segment lost 5 bases, leaving 3 bases of the junction unmatched. The CDR3 sequence: CASSQAGYEQFF. As DNA, the CDR3 is TGTGCCAGCAGCCAAGCGGGGTATGAGCAGTTCTTC.

The CDR3 DNA reads TGTGCCAGCTCGCGGGACAGGAACTATGGCTACACCTTC. As protein: CASSRDRNYGYTF. The chain joins TRBV18 to TRBJ1-2; 8 bases map to TRBD1. Germline-derived CDR1 and CDR2 are KGHSH and LQKENI. The V gene end was trimmed by 6 bases and the J gene end by 2 bases; junction bases not matched to a gene: 2. This CDR3 comprises 13 residues.

The rearrangement uses TRBV5-1 and TRBJ1-2; 9 bases line up with TRBD1. The germline V gene encodes CDR1 SGHRS and CDR2 YFSETQ. This CDR3 region has 15 residues. V shed 4 bases and J 5 bases; nucleotides not matched to a gene: 9. The CDR3, as DNA: TGCGCCAGCAGCCCACCTGGACAGGGGATTTATGGCTACACCTTC. Residues: CASSPPGQGIYGYTF.

The genes are TRBV28 and TRBJ1-1; no firm D call. Trimming left V 4 bases short and J 4 bases short, with 13 bases between. Germline assignment: CDR1 MDHEN and CDR2 SYDVKM. The CDR3 contains 14 residues. DNA for the CDR3: TGTGCCAGCAGTTCAGAAGTTGAGGGCACTGAAGCTTTCTTT. It translates to CASSSEVEGTEAFF. Combining the CDR3 with reference TRBV28 and TRBJ1-1 gives the whole variable domain DVKVTQSSRYLVKRTGEKVFLECVQDMDHENMFWYRQDPGLGLRLIYFSYDVKMKEKGDIPEGYSVSREKKERFSLILESASTNQTSMYLCASSSEVEGTEAFFGQGTRLTVV.

The chain couples TRBV6-1 to TRBJ1-2; 10 positions match TRBD1. Germline V gene sequence: CDR1 MNHNS, CDR2 SASEGT. This CDR3 has 13 residues. The trim removed 2 bases at V and 10 bases at J, leaving 4 bases unmatched. DNA for the CDR3: TGTGCCAGCAGTGAATTTGGGACAGGGGTCTACACCTTC. This translates into CASSEFGTGVYTF.

This sequence joins TRBV2 and TRBJ1-2; 9 bases are a match to TRBD1. Trimming took 3 bases from V and 2 from J; bases not matched to a gene: 4. The CDR3 runs 15 residues. Germline CDR1 and CDR2: SNHLY and FYNNEI. The CDR3 loop is CASSDWDRVNYGYTF. The CDR3 DNA reads TGTGCCAGCAGTGACTGGGACAGGGTAAACTATGGCTACACCTTC.

This clone has just one count. V is TRBV4-2 and J is TRBJ2-2, with 11 bases that match TRBD2. The V segment lost 5 bases and the J segment 6 bases; nucleotides outside the gene matches: 8. The germline V gene has CDR1 LGHNA and CDR2 YNFKEQ. The CDR3 covers 16 residues. The CDR3 nucleotides read TGTGCCAGCAGCTTCACTAGCGGGAGTAACGCCGGGGAGCTGTTTTTT. Translating it yields CASSFTSGSNAGELFF.

This clone was picked up one time. The chain combines TRBV12-3 or TRBV12-4 with TRBJ2-3, with a possible D match to TRBD2 (5 bases). The CDR3 has 13 residues. Deletions cut 5 bases from V and 7 bases from J, with 13 bases between. The DNA of the CDR3 is TGTGCCAGCAGTAGACGACTACAGAATACGCAGTATTTT. It encodes CASSRRLQNTQYF.

The rearrangement joins TRBV19 to TRBJ1-1; D may be TRBD1 (5 bases). Germline lookup yields CDR1 LNHDA and CDR2 SQIVND (reference sequence). The CDR3 contains 14 residues. V was clipped by 10 bases and J by 0 bases, with 15 bases between them. The CDR3 here is CATTDTFLNTEAFF. DNA of the CDR3: TGTGCCACTACGGACACTTTCTTGAACACTGAAGCTTTCTTT.

The CDR3 spells CASNSPGGVCDEQYF. The DNA for the CDR3 is TGTGCCAGCAACTCGCCAGGGGGCGTTTGCGACGAGCAGTACTTC. The rearrangement uses TRBV7-3 and TRBJ2-7, with TRBD1 matching 8 bases. The CDR3 runs 15 residues. From germline, CDR1 is SGHTA and CDR2 FQGTGA. V shed 7 bases and J 5 bases; nucleotides not matched to a gene: 13.

The chain links TRBV7-8 to TRBJ1-2; unclear D gene. V was clipped by 5 bases and J by 0 bases, with 13 bases between them. Germline CDR1 reads SGHVS; CDR2 reads FQNEAQ. The CDR3 is made up of 15 amino acids. CDR3 bases: TGTGCCAGCAGCGCGAACAGAACTCCTAACTATGGCTACACCTTC. The encoded protein is CASSANRTPNYGYTF. The variable domain in full, completed from reference TRBV7-8 and TRBJ1-2, reads GAGVSQSPRYKVAKRGQDVALRCDPISGHVSLFWYQQALGQGPEFLTYFQNEAQLDKSGLPSDRFFAERPEGSVSTLKIQRTQQEDSAVYLCASSANRTPNYGYTFGSGTRLTVV.

This clone was picked up a small number of times. The chain links TRBV5-1 to TRBJ1-1, with TRBD1 matching 8 bases. The CDR3 loop spans 15 amino acids. J gave up 1 base and V 4 bases, and 6 bases lay outside the gene matches. The germline V gene encodes CDR1 SGHRS and CDR2 YFSETQ. This chain's CDR3 is CASSDYRGANTEAFF. The CDR3 nucleotides read TGCGCCAGCAGCGATTACAGGGGGGCGAACACTGAAGCTTTCTTT.

V gene TRBV6-2 or TRBV6-3 combines with J gene TRBJ2-2; 7 bases line up with TRBD1. CDR1 MNHEY and CDR2 SVGEGT come from the germline V gene. Trimming cost V 4 bases and J 3 bases; bases outside gene matches: 2. This CDR3 comprises 14 residues. This chain's CDR3 is CASSLGQYTGELFF. CDR3 nucleotides: TGTGCCAGCAGTTTGGGACAGTACACCGGGGAGCTGTTTTTT.

The chain uses TRBV6-1 and TRBJ2-1; 11 bases are a match to TRBD2. The CDR3 loop spans 17 amino acids. CDR1 and CDR2 (germline): MNHNS, SASEGT. The junction had 5 bases not matched to a gene; V was cut back by 2 bases and J by 2 bases. This chain's CDR3 is CASSEPPSGRPYNEQFF. CDR3 bases: TGTGCCAGCAGTGAACCACCTAGCGGGAGGCCCTACAATGAGCAGTTCTTC.

The gene calls are TRBV18 and TRBJ2-6; no definite D call. CDR1 and CDR2 from the germline V gene are KGHSH and LQKENI. Trimming stripped 2 bases from V and 4 bases from J, with 9 bases between. The length of the CDR3 is 15 residues. The CDR3 coding sequence is TGTGCCAGCTCACCAATGAGGTCGGGGGCCAACGTCCTGACTTTC. It encodes CASSPMRSGANVLTF.

This chain uses TRBV19 with TRBJ1-1; no clear D gene. Germline lookup yields CDR1 LNHDA and CDR2 SQIVND (reference sequence). The CDR3 totals 13 residues. V lost 7 bases to trimming and J lost 4 bases, with 13 bases between them. CDR3: CASKRGKSTEAFF. As DNA, the CDR3 is TGTGCCAGTAAACGGGGAAAGTCCACTGAAGCTTTCTTT.

This sequence joins TRBV3-1 (or the pseudogene TRBV3-2) and TRBJ2-1, with D possibly matching TRBD2 (6 bases). Germline V gives CDR1 LGHDT, CDR2 YNNKEL (reference sequence). Trimming cost V 2 bases and J 5 bases, with 16 bases left between them. The CDR3 consists of 16 residues. The CDR3 DNA reads TGTGCCAGCAGCCAATGGCGGGACCGGTCCCACAATGAGCAGTTCTTC. Translation: CASSQWRDRSHNEQFF.

This clone was detected only a few times. The J gene is TRBJ2-3, the V gene TRBV10-3, with 7 bases identical to TRBD2. The CDR3 runs 16 residues. V trimming: 5 bases; J trimming: 0 bases; junction bases outside the gene matches: 8. The germline gives CDR1 ENHRY, CDR2 SYGVKD. CDR3: CAISYPGGSSTDTQYF. The DNA for the CDR3 is TGTGCCATCAGTTACCCCGGGGGGTCTAGCACAGATACGCAGTATTTT.

V usage is TRBV7-2 and J usage is TRBJ2-1; the match to TRBD2 covers 11 bases. The CDR3 loop spans 16 amino acids. The trim removed 0 bases at V and 5 bases at J, leaving 3 bases unmatched. CDR1 is SGHTA, CDR2 FQGNSA, per germline. The CDR3 reads CASSLATSGTNNEQFF. The CDR3 nucleotides read TGTGCCAGCAGCTTAGCGACTAGCGGGACGAACAATGAGCAGTTCTTC.

V usage is TRBV7-3 and J usage is TRBJ2-5; D is possibly TRBD2 (6 bases). This CDR3 comprises 13 residues. Trimming removed 2 bases at V and 5 bases at J, with 9 bases between. CDR1 is SGHTA and CDR2 is FQGTGA in the germline V gene. CDR3 loop: CASSLQEGETQYF. CDR3 DNA: TGTGCCAGCAGCTTACAGGAGGGGGAGACCCAGTACTTC.

This clone appeared once. The genes are TRBV5-8 and TRBJ1-3; perhaps TRBD1 as D (5 bases). The V gene's germline CDR1 is SGHTS and CDR2 YDEGEE. CDR3 length: 15 residues. The ends were cut back, 0 bases at V and 2 bases at J, with 9 bases in the middle. In DNA form, the CDR3 reads TGTGCCAGCAGCTTGGAGGTGGGGCCTGGAAACACCATATATTTT. Translating gives CASSLEVGPGNTIYF.

This chain links TRBV6-5 with TRBJ2-5; TRBD1 agrees at 7 bases. The CDR3 loop spans 14 amino acids. With V trimmed by 5 bases and J by 1 base, 4 bases remained unmatched. CDR1 MNHEY and CDR2 SVGAGI come from the germline V gene. This CDR3 reads CASSLGTAQETQYF. In DNA, the CDR3 is TGTGCCAGCAGTCTCGGGACAGCCCAAGAGACCCAGTACTTC.

The V gene is TRBV7-2, the J gene TRBJ2-2; no firm D call. This CDR3 has 13 amino acids. Germline V gene lookup returns CDR1 SGHTA and CDR2 FQGNSA. Between the trimmed V and J ends, which lost 4 bases and 8 bases, there was a span of 11 bases. The CDR3 reads CASSSPVRGELFF. CDR3 nucleotides: TGTGCCAGCAGCTCCCCGGTCCGGGGGGAGCTGTTTTTT.

In this sample, this clone turned up once. This chain links TRBV6-5 with TRBJ1-2, with 9 bases identical to TRBD1. V shed 5 bases and J 6 bases; nucleotides not matched to a gene: 7. Germline values: CDR1 MNHEY, CDR2 SVGAGI. The CDR3 runs 14 residues. This CDR3 is CASSRTGGVDGYTF. CDR3 sequence (DNA): TGTGCCAGCAGTCGAACAGGGGGCGTTGATGGCTACACCTTC.